The 26 T cell receptor beta chains below were found in one sample sequenced in a study of beta chain features in type 1 diabetes. Expressed TCRB transcripts were sequenced, since all the RNA that had been isolated was reverse transcribed. Clones were sequenced by immunoSEQ multiplex PCR, and TCRdb holds only the in-frame ones, with some missing. Among about 260,000 clones listed, over 65% were seen once. Sequenced sample: naive CD4+ T cells from blood. Every receptor here comes from a man aged 25 to 40 in good health.

The table lists this clone with a count of one. The chain combines TRBV29-1 with TRBJ2-2; 8 bases agree with TRBD1. The CDR3 is 14 amino acids. V trimming: 5 bases; J trimming: 1 base; junction bases outside the gene matches: 3. CDR1 is SQVTM and CDR2 is ANQGSEA in the germline V gene. The DNA for the CDR3 is TGCAGCGTTCTTGGACAGGGGAACACCGGGGAGCTGTTTTTT. This gives the protein CSVLGQGNTGELFF.

This clone came up once. The chain employs TRBV29-1 and TRBJ2-2, with 8 positions matching TRBD2. Germline V CDR1 and CDR2: SQVTM, ANQGSEA. CDR3 length: 17 residues. V lost 3 bases, J lost 6 bases, and 15 bases stayed unmatched. This chain's CDR3 is CSVDRASSGSSAGELFF. DNA of the CDR3: TGCAGCGTTGACCGGGCCTCCAGCGGGAGTAGCGCCGGGGAGCTGTTTTTT.

In its sample, this clone was seen once. V is TRBV4-3 and J is TRBJ1-5; tentative D call: TRBD1 (5 bases). Germline loops: CDR1 LGHNA, CDR2 YSLEER. The CDR3 is 15 amino acids. Trimming took off 0 bases at V and 5 bases at J, with 11 bases between the two ends. For the CDR3, the DNA is TGCGCCAGCAGCCAAGATCAAGGGACGTATCAGCCCCAGCATTTT. Its translation is CASSQDQGTYQPQHF.

A single count supports this clone. The CDR3 DNA reads as TGTGCCTGGACAGAACAGGGGATCACTGAAGCTTTCTTT. As protein: CAWTEQGITEAFF. The chain couples TRBV30 to TRBJ1-1, with 7 bases that match TRBD1. Germline lookup yields CDR1 GTSNPN and CDR2 SVGIG (reference sequence). The CDR3 sequence is 13 residues long. V trimming: 4 bases; J trimming: 4 bases; junction bases outside the gene matches: 6.

The V and J genes are TRBV9 and TRBJ2-3, with D possibly matching TRBD2 (6 bases). CDR1 and CDR2 (germline): SGDLS, YYNGEE. V was trimmed by 7 bases and J by 5 bases, leaving 8 bases between them. The CDR3 sequence is 11 residues long. The CDR3 region has the DNA TGTGCCAGCGGAGGGGAAGATACGCAGTATTTT. Its translation: CASGGEDTQYF.

The chain recombines TRBV5-1 with TRBJ2-6; D is unresolved. V was cut by 0 bases and J by 1 base, with 11 bases left in between. This CDR3 region has 17 residues. Germline V lookup: CDR1 SGHRS, CDR2 YFSETQ. CDR3 nucleotide sequence: TGCGCCAGCAGCTTGGCCCCCGCGGTATCTGGGGCCAACGTCCTGACTTTC. Translating it yields CASSLAPAVSGANVLTF.

The V and J genes are TRBV30 and TRBJ1-6; D is possibly TRBD1 (6 bases). Germline assignment: CDR1 GTSNPN and CDR2 SVGIG (reference sequence). V dropped 1 base and J dropped 7 bases, with 8 bases sitting between them. The CDR3 is 13 amino acids. The CDR3 nucleotides read TGTGCCTGGAGTGGGACAGTGAATTCACCCCTCCACTTT. Translation gives CAWSGTVNSPLHF.

The chain combines TRBV7-9 with TRBJ2-3; D possibly uses TRBD1 or TRBD2 (5 bases each). The CDR3 sequence is 13 residues long. With 5 bases removed from V and 10 bases from J, the gap between germline ends came to 16 bases. CDR1 is SEHNR, CDR2 FQNEAQ, per germline (reference sequence). The DNA for the CDR3 is TGTGCCAGCAGCACCCAGGGCTTCGGGGCGCAGTATTTT. This encodes CASSTQGFGAQYF.

This chain joins TRBV29-1 and TRBJ1-5; D not certain. CDR3 length: 13 residues. CDR1 is SQVTM, CDR2 ANQGSEA, per germline. The V end was cut by 5 bases, the J end by 4 bases, with 12 bases between. The CDR3 protein is CSVSDNRNQPQHF. The DNA for the CDR3 is TGCAGCGTTAGTGACAATCGAAATCAGCCCCAGCATTTT.

This clone was counted a few times. The chain joins TRBV29-1 to TRBJ1-1; D is unclear. CDR1 is SQVTM, CDR2 ANQGSEA, per germline. V shed 3 bases and J shed 4 bases, with 18 bases lying between them. The CDR3 sequence is 15 residues long. The CDR3 DNA sequence: TGCAGCGTTGATCAGCCGGGCGGCGTTATCACTGAAGCTTTCTTT. Translating it yields CSVDQPGGVITEAFF.

As regards this clone: The identical CDR3 is also encoded by other nucleotide sequences in the sample. This chain connects TRBV9 to TRBJ2-7; 8 bases align to TRBD1. This CDR3 comprises 14 residues. Unmatched junction bases numbered 4, after V lost 4 bases and J lost 1 base. Germline lookup yields CDR1 SGDLS and CDR2 YYNGEE. The CDR3 region is CASSPRQGSYEQYF. As DNA, the CDR3 is TGTGCCAGCAGCCCACGACAGGGGTCCTACGAGCAGTACTTC.

The V gene is TRBV7-2, the J gene TRBJ2-6; D is undetermined. Germline V CDR1 and CDR2: SGHTA, FQGNSA. Trimming took 11 bases from V and 0 from J, leaving 8 bases between them. The CDR3 totals 13 residues. CDR3 sequence reads: CARAVSGANVLTF. As DNA, the CDR3 is TGTGCCCGGGCGGTCTCTGGGGCCAACGTCCTGACTTTC.

Here the CDR3 reads CAWSVPRLSYEQYF. As DNA, the CDR3 is TGTGCCTGGAGTGTACCGCGGCTTTCCTACGAGCAGTACTTC. This sequence joins TRBV30 and TRBJ2-7; D is ambiguous. Between the trimmed V and J ends, which lost 0 bases and 1 base, there was a span of 10 bases. The CDR3 is 14 residues long. Per germline, CDR1 GTSNPN and CDR2 SVGIG (reference sequence).

The chain has TRBV10-3 and TRBJ2-4, with 9 bases lining up with TRBD1. CDR3 length: 15 amino acids. V shed 0 bases, J shed 7 bases, and the junction held 4 bases outside the gene matches. Looked up from germline, CDR1 is ENHRY and CDR2 is SYGVKD. CDR3 sequence: CAISESGQGPNIQYF. The CDR3 DNA follows: TGTGCCATCAGTGAGTCTGGACAGGGGCCGAACATTCAGTACTTC.

The J gene is TRBJ1-2, the V gene TRBV4-1; D gene uncertain. V was pared by 1 base and J by 2 bases, with 11 bases between. The CDR3 extends over 15 amino acids. Germline-derived CDR1 and CDR2 are MGHRA and YSYEKL. CDR3 DNA: TGCGCCAGCAGCCAAGGGGGAGGGAGAAACTATGGCTACACCTTC. As protein: CASSQGGGRNYGYTF.

CDR3 nucleotides: TGCAGCGTTGGGGCAGGCGAAGGCACAGATACGCAGTATTTT. Amino acid sequence: CSVGAGEGTDTQYF. The chain combines TRBV29-1 with TRBJ2-3; no clear D gene. The germline CDR1 and CDR2 sequences are SQVTM and ANQGSEA. CDR3 length: 14 amino acids. V was pared by 4 bases and J by 1 base, with 12 bases between.

The J gene is TRBJ1-1, the V gene TRBV29-1; 7 bases align to TRBD1. The CDR3 consists of 13 residues. CDR1 is SQVTM and CDR2 is ANQGSEA in the germline V gene. V lost 7 bases and J lost 2; bases outside the gene matches: 7. Here the CDR3 reads CSAWTGRNTEAFF. The DNA of the CDR3 is TGCAGCGCTTGGACAGGTCGAAACACTGAAGCTTTCTTT.

The chain links TRBV7-9 to TRBJ2-5; D gene unclear. The germline CDR1 and CDR2 sequences are SEHNR and FQNEAQ (reference sequence). The CDR3 is made up of 15 amino acids. V was cut by 2 bases and J by 7 bases, with 17 bases left in between. CDR3 sequence: CASSLWSVTDATQYF. CDR3 nucleotides: TGTGCCAGCAGCTTATGGTCCGTTACGGACGCGACCCAGTACTTC. The full variable domain, its missing parts supplied by reference TRBV7-9 and TRBJ2-5, is DTGVSQNPRHKITKRGQNVTFRCDPISEHNRLYWYRQTLGQGPEFLTYFQNEAQLEKSRLLSDRFSAERPKGSFSTLEIQRTEQGDSAMYLCASSLWSVTDATQYFGPGTRLLVL.

The J gene is TRBJ1-4, the V gene TRBV30; the D is unclear. Per the germline V gene, CDR1 is GTSNPN and CDR2 is SVGIG (reference sequence). The CDR3 loop spans 13 amino acids. Trimming took off 3 bases at V and 6 bases at J, with 11 bases between the two ends. In DNA, the CDR3 is TGTGCCTGGAGGTTGGGTCAGTATGAAAAACTGTTTTTT. Translation: CAWRLGQYEKLFF. The full variable domain, its missing parts supplied by reference TRBV30 and TRBJ1-4, is SQTIHQWPATLVQPVGSPLSLECTVEGTSNPNLYWYRQAAGRGLQLLFYSVGIGQISSEVPQNLSASRPQDRQFILSSKKLLLSDSGFYLCAWRLGQYEKLFFGSGTQLSVL.

The sample holds a few counts of this clone. This chain uses TRBV2 with TRBJ2-7; D not certain. Looked up from germline, CDR1 is SNHLY and CDR2 is FYNNEI. V dropped 7 bases and J dropped 9 bases, with 13 bases sitting between them. The CDR3 runs to 11 residues. The CDR3 spells CASNEYSGQYF. In nucleotides, the CDR3 is TGTGCCAGCAATGAGTATTCGGGGCAGTACTTC.

V gene TRBV18 combines with J gene TRBJ2-5; tentatively, D is TRBD1 (6 bases). CDR3 length: 13 amino acids. V lost 0 bases to trimming and J lost 4 bases, with 6 bases between them. Germline V CDR1 and CDR2: KGHSH, LQKENI. The CDR3: CASSPPGAETQYF. DNA for the CDR3: TGTGCCAGCTCACCACCGGGGGCAGAGACCCAGTACTTC.

The chain combines TRBV7-9 with TRBJ2-5; no clear D. The V end lost 9 bases, the J end lost 0 bases, and 11 bases lay between the germline ends. CDR1 SEHNR and CDR2 FQNEAQ come from the germline V gene (reference sequence). The CDR3 runs to 13 residues. Here the CDR3 reads CASLTLYQETQYF. The CDR3 bases are TGTGCCAGTCTGACACTGTACCAAGAGACCCAGTACTTC.

The rearrangement links TRBV30 to TRBJ2-2; 10 bases map to TRBD2. This CDR3 comprises 16 residues. The J segment lost 0 bases and the V segment lost 0 bases, leaving 1 base of the junction unmatched. Germline lookup yields CDR1 GTSNPN and CDR2 SVGIG (reference sequence). CDR3 region: CAWSVLAGSNTGELFF. DNA for the CDR3: TGTGCCTGGAGTGTACTAGCGGGATCGAACACCGGGGAGCTGTTTTTT.

The V call is TRBV28, the J call TRBJ1-2, with 11 nucleotides matching TRBD1. V lost 8 bases, J lost 4 bases, and 15 bases stayed unmatched. The CDR3 sequence is 17 residues long. The germline V gene has CDR1 MDHEN and CDR2 SYDVKM. CDR3 loop: CASGWPGQGGSSYGYTF. CDR3 bases: TGTGCCAGCGGCTGGCCGGGACAGGGGGGTTCCAGCTATGGCTACACCTTC.

The chain links TRBV30 to TRBJ2-1, with D uncertain. Germline CDR1 reads GTSNPN; CDR2 reads SVGIG (reference sequence). This CDR3 has 12 residues. The V and J ends lost 0 bases and 7 bases respectively, with 7 bases between them. The chain's CDR3 is CAWSVRSNEQFF. In nucleotides, the CDR3 is TGTGCCTGGAGTGTACGCTCTAATGAGCAGTTCTTC.

V gene TRBV25-1 combines with J gene TRBJ1-2, with D maybe TRBD1 (5 bases). Germline CDR1 MGHDK, CDR2 SYGVNS. The CDR3 loop spans 12 amino acids. Trimming stripped 4 bases from V and 4 bases from J, with 7 bases between. Here the CDR3 reads CASSGQFYGYTF. The CDR3 nucleotides are TGTGCCAGCAGTGGACAGTTCTATGGCTACACCTTC.